The rows below give T cell receptor beta chains drawn from one sample of a study of T cells in Graves' hyperthyroidism and ophthalmopathy. Via MiXCR, TCRdb re-called the multiplex PCR reads, giving one row per CDR3 protein. The sample comprises hundreds of thousands of distinct CDR3 sequences, 45% of which are singletons, and less than 9% rests with the top ten. The material sequenced was peripheral blood or thyroid tissue (not recorded which). The receptors were sampled from an adult man with Graves' disease, either hyperthyroidism or ophthalmopathy (not recorded which). Both conserved end residues are part of each CDR3. The D gene is left open where the match is weak. Only part of the rows carry a size: once, few, many, or a class if the clone is expanded.

TRBJ1-2 | - | TRBV9 | - | TGTGCCAGCAGCGTAGAGGGGGTTCAGGATGGCTACACCTTC | CASSVEGVQDGYTF
TRBJ1-2 | TRBD1 | TRBV15 | - | TGTGCCACCAGCACGTACAGGGGGACATCTGGAAACTATGGCTACACCTTC | CATSTYRGTSGNYGYTF
TRBJ2-7 | - | TRBV20-1 | many | TGCAGTGCTAGTCATGACAGCTCCTACGAGCAGTACTTC | CSASHDSSYEQYF
TRBJ1-5 | - | TRBV2 | many | TGTGCCAGCAGTAACGGGGTAGCTGGCAATCAGCCCCAGCATTTT | CASSNGVAGNQPQHF
TRBJ1-2 | - | TRBV9 | many | TGTGCCAGCAGCGGAGGCCTAAACTATGGCTACACCTTC | CASSGGLNYGYTF
TRBJ2-2 | TRBD2 | TRBV9 | few | TGTGCCAGCAGATATGATAGCGGGACCGGGGAGCTGTTTTTT | CASRYDSGTGELFF
TRBJ1-4 | - | TRBV6-5 | - | TGTGCCAGCAGGGGTGGGGGGGTTAATGAAAAACTGTTTTTT | CASRGGGVNEKLFF
TRBJ1-5 | - | TRBV11-2 | few | TGTGCCAGCAGCCAAGAGGATAGCAATCAGCCCCAGCATTTT | CASSQEDSNQPQHF
TRBJ1-3 | - | TRBV7-2 | many | TGTGCCAGCAGCTTAGAGCGCAGGGCCTCTGGAAACACCATATATTTT | CASSLERRASGNTIYF
TRBJ2-2 | - | TRBV29-1 | many | TGCAGCGTTGAGGCGGGGTCGAACACCGGGGAGCTGTTTTTT | CSVEAGSNTGELFF
TRBJ2-5 | - | TRBV29-1 | - | TGCAGCGTTGTAGGATCTGCACAAGAGACCCAGTACTTC | CSVVGSAQETQYF
TRBJ1-6 | TRBD1 | TRBV29-1 | many | TGCAGCGTTTGGACAGGGGGGAATCCACCCCTCCACTTT | CSVWTGGNPPLHF
TRBJ1-4 | - | TRBV20-1 | - | TGCAGTGCTAGAAAGCGAACTAATGAAAAACTGTTTTTT | CSARKRTNEKLFF
TRBJ1-1 | TRBD1 | TRBV20-1 | - | TGCAGTGCTAGAGAAGCCGGGACAGGGGACACTGAAGCTTTCTTT | CSAREAGTGDTEAFF
TRBJ1-6 | - | TRBV7-2 | - | TGTGCCAGCGGGCAGGGGAGCTCCTATAATTCACCCCTCCACTTT | CASGQGSSYNSPLHF
TRBJ2-5 | - | TRBV24-1 | many | TGTGCCACCAGTGATGATTATCAAGAGACCCAGTACTTC | CATSDDYQETQYF
TRBJ2-6 | - | TRBV6-5 | - | TGTGCCAGCAGTTCCACGACAGGGGCCAACGTCCTGACTTTC | CASSSTTGANVLTF
TRBJ2-5 | - | TRBV7-6 | few | TGTGCCAGCAGCTCCCCGCAGGGGCTTTCGAGGGAGACCCAGTACTTC | CASSSPQGLSRETQYF